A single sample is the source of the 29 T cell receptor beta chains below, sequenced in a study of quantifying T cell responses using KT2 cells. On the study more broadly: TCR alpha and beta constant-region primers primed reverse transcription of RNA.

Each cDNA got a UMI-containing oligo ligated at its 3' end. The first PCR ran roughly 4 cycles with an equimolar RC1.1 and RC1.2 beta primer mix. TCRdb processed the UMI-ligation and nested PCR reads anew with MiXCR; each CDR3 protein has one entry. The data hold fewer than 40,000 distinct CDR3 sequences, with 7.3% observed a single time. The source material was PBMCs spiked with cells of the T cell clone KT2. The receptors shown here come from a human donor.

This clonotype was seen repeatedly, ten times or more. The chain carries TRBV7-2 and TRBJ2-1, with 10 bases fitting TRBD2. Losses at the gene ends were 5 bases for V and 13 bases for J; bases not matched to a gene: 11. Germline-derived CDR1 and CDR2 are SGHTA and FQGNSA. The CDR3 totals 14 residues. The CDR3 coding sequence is TGTGCCAGCAGCCCTCACCCTAGCGGGAGCCCTCAGTTCTTC. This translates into CASSPHPSGSPQFF.

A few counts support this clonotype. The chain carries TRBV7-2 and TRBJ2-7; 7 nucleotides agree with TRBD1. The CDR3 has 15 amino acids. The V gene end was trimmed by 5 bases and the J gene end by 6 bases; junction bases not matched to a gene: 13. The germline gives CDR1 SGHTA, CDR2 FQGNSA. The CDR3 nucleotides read TGTGCCAGCAGCCCGGCCGGGACAGACCTCTCCGAGCAGTACTTC. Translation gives CASSPAGTDLSEQYF.

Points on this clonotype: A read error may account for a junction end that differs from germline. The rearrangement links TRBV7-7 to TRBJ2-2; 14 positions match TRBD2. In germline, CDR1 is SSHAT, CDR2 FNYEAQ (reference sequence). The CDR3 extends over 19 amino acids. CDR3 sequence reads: CASSLLPRTSGRSSGELFF. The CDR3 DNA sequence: TGTGCTAGCAGCCTGTTGCCTAGGACTAGCGGGAGGTCTTCCGGGGAGCTGTTTTTT.

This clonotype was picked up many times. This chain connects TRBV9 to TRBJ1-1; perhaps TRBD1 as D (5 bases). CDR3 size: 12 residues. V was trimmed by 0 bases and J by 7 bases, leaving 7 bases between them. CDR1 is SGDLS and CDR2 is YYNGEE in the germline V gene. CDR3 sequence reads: CASSVDGGEAFF. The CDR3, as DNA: TGTGCCAGCAGCGTAGACGGGGGTGAAGCTTTCTTT.

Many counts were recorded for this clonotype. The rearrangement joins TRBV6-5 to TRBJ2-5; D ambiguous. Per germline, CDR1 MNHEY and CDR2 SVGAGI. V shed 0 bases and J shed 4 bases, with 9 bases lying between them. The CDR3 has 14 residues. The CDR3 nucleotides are TGTGCCAGCAGTTACTCACGGGCCCGAGAGACCCAGTACTTC. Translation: CASSYSRARETQYF.

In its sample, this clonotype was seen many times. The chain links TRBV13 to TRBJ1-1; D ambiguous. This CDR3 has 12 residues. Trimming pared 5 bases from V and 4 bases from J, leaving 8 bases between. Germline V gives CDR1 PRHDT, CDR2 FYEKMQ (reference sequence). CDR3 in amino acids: CASSTDITEAFF. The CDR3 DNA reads TGTGCCAGCAGCACCGACATCACTGAAGCTTTCTTT.

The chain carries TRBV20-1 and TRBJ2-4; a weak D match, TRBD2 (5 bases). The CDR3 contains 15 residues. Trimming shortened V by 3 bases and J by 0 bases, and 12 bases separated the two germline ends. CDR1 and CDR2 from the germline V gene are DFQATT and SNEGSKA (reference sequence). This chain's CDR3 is CSARLIGIAKNIQYF. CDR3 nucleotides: TGCAGTGCTAGGCTCATCGGGATAGCCAAAAACATTCAGTACTTC.

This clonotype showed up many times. CDR3 region: CSARKGFGDGYTF. The CDR3 DNA sequence: TGCAGTGCCAGGAAGGGGTTCGGCGATGGCTACACCTTC. The genes are TRBV20-1 and TRBJ1-2, with D perhaps matching TRBD1 (5 bases). CDR1 is DFQATT, CDR2 SNEGSKA, per germline (reference sequence). Between the trimmed V and J ends, which lost 6 bases and 6 bases, there was a span of 17 bases. This CDR3 has 13 amino acids.

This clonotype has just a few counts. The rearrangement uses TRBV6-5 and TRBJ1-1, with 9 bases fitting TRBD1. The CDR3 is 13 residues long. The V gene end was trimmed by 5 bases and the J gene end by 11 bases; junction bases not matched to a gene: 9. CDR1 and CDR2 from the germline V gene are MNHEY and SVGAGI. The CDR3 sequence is CASSSGTGLSAFF. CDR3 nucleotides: TGTGCCAGCAGTAGCGGGACAGGGTTATCGGCTTTCTTT.

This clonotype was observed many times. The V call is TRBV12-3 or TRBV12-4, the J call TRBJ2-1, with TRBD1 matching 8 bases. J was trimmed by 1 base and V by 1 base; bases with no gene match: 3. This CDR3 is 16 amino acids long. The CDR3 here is CASSLDGTGSYNEQFF. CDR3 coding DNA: TGTGCCAGCAGTTTAGACGGGACAGGATCCTACAATGAGCAGTTCTTC.

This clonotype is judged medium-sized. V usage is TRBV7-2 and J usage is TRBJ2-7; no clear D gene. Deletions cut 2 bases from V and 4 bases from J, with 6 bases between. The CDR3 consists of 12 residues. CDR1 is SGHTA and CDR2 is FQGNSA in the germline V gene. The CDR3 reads CASSLWGYEQYF. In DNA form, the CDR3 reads TGTGCCAGCAGCTTATGGGGTTACGAGCAGTACTTC.

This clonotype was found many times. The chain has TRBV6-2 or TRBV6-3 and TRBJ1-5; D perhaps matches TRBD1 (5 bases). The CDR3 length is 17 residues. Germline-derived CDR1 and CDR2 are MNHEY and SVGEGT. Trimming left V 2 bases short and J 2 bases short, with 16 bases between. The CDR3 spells CASSYVRGVRRNQPQHF. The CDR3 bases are TGTGCCAGCAGTTACGTGCGGGGCGTAAGGCGCAATCAGCCCCAGCATTTT.

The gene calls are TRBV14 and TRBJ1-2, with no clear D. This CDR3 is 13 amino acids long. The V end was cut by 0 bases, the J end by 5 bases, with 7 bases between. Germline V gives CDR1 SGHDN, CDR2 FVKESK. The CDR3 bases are TGTGCCAGCAGCCAAGATGGGTTATATGGCTACACCTTC. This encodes CASSQDGLYGYTF.

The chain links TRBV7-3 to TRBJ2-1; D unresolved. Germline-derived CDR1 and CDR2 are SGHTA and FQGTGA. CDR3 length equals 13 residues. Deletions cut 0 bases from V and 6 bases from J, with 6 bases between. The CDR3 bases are TGTGCCAGCAGCTTAACAGCTAGCAATGAGCAGTTCTTC. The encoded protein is CASSLTASNEQFF.

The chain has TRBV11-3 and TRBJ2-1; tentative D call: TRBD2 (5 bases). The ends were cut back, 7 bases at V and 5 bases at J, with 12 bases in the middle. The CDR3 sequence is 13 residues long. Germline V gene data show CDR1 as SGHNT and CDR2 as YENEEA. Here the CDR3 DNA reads TGTGCCAGCATGGGAGCTGTAAACAATGAGCAGTTCTTC. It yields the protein CASMGAVNNEQFF. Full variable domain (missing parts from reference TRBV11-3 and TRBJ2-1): EAGVVQSPRYKIIEKKQPVAFWCNPISGHNTLYWYLQNLGQGPELLIRYENEEAVDDSQLPKDRFSAERLKGVDSTLKIQPAELGDSAVYLCASMGAVNNEQFFGPGTRLTVL.

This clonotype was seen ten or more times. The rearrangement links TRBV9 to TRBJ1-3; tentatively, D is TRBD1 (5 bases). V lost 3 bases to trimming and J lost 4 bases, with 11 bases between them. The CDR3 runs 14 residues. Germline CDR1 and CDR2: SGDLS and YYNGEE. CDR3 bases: TGTGCCAGCAGCGGAGGGGCAGTCGGAAACACCATATATTTT. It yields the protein CASSGGAVGNTIYF.

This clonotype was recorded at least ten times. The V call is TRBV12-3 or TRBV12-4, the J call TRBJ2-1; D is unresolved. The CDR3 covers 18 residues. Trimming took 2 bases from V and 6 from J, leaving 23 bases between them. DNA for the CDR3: TGTGCCAGCAGTTTATTGGCAGACCCCAGTCCCCGATTCAATGAGCAGTTCTTC. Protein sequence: CASSLLADPSPRFNEQFF.

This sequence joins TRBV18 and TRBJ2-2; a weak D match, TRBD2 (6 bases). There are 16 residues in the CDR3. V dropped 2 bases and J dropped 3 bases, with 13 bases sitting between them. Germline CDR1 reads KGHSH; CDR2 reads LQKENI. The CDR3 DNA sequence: TGTGCCAGCTCACCAATCCTTAGCGGATACACCGGGGAGCTGTTTTTT. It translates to CASSPILSGYTGELFF. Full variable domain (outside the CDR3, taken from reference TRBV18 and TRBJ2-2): NAGVMQNPRHLVRRRGQEARLRCSPMKGHSHVYWYRQLPEEGLKFMVYLQKENIIDESGMPKERFSAEFPKEGPSILRIQQVVRGDSAAYFCASSPILSGYTGELFFGEGSRLTVL.

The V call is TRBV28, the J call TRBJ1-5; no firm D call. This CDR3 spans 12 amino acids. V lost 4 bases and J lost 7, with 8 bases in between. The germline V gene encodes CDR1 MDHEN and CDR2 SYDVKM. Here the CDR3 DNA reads TGTGCCAGCAGTTCCACTCCCCAGCCCCAGCATTTT. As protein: CASSSTPQPQHF.

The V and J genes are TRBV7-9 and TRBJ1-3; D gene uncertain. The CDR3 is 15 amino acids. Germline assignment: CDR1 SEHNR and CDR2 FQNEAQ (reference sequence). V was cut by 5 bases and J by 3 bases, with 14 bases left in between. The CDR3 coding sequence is TGTGCCAGCAGCCCCCCAATACGATATGGAAACACCATATATTTT. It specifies CASSPPIRYGNTIYF.

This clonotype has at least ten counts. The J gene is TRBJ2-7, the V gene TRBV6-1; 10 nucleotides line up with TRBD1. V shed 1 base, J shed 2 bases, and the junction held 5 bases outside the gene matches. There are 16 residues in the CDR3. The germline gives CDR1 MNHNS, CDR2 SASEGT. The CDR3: CASSEVTGGYPYEQYF. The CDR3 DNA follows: TGTGCCAGCAGTGAAGTGACAGGGGGCTATCCCTACGAGCAGTACTTC.

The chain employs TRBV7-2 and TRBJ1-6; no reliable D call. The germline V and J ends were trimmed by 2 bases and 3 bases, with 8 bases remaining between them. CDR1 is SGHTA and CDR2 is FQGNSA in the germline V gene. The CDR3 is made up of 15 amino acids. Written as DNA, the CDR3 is TGTGCCAGCAGCTTAAAACACAGCTATAATTCACCCCTCCACTTT. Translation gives CASSLKHSYNSPLHF.

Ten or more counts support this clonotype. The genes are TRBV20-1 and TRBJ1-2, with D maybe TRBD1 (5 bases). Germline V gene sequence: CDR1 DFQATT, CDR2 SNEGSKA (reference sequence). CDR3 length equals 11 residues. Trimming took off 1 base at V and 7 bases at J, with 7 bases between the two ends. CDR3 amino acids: CSARGQPGYTF. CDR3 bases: TGCAGTGCTAGAGGACAGCCTGGCTACACCTTC.

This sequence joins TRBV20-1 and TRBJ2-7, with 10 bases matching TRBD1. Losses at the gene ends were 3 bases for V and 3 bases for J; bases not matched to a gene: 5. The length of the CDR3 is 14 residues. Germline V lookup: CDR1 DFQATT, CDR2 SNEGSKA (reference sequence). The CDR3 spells CSASSGTGVYEQYF. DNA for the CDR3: TGCAGTGCTAGTTCCGGGACAGGGGTCTACGAGCAGTACTTC.

The CDR3, as DNA: TGCAGTGCTAGAGATACGAGACAGTTCTTC. Residues: CSARDTRQFF. The V and J genes are TRBV20-1 and TRBJ2-1; D call uncertain. CDR1 is DFQATT, CDR2 SNEGSKA, per germline (reference sequence). The CDR3 loop spans 10 amino acids. Trimming removed 0 bases at V and 13 bases at J, with 7 bases between.

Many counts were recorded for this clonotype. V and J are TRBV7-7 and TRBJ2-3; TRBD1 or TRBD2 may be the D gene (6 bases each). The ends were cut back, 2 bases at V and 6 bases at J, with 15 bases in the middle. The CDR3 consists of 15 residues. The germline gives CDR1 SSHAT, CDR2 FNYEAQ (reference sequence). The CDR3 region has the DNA TGTGCCAGCAGCTTAAGGGGGGACCTGGCGGATACGCAGTATTTT. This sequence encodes CASSLRGDLADTQYF.

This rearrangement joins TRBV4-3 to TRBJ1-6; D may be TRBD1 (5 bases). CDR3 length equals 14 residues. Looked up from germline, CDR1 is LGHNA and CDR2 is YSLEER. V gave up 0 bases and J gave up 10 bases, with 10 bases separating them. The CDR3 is CASSQDRVKSPLHF. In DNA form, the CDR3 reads TGCGCCAGCAGCCAAGACAGGGTAAAGTCACCCCTCCACTTT.

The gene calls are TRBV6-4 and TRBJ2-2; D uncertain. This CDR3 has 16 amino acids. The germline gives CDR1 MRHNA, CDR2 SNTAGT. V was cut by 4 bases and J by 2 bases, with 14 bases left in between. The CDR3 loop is CASSVQASLNTGELFF. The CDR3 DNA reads TGTGCCAGCAGTGTCCAGGCCTCCTTAAACACCGGGGAGCTGTTTTTT.

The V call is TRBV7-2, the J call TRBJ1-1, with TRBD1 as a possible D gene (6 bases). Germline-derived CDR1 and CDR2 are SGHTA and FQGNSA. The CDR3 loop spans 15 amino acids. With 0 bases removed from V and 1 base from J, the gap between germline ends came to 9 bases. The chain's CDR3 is CASSLAGGRNTEAFF. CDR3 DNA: TGTGCCAGCAGCTTAGCGGGGGGCCGGAACACTGAAGCTTTCTTT. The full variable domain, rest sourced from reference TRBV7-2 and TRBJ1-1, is GAGVSQSPSNKVTEKGKDVELRCDPISGHTALYWYRQSLGQGLEFLIYFQGNSAPDKSGLPSDRFSAERTGGSVSTLTIQRTQQEDSAVYLCASSLAGGRNTEAFFGQGTRLTVV.